This T cell receptor (beta chain) emerged from a study of blood T cell repertoires in COVID-19. The overall study: Collection of acute and convalescent COVID-19 samples took place in the United States, Italy and Spain.

Assay: immunoSEQ multiplex PCR; the TCRdb copy retains only in-frame clones and omits some. The table lists approximately 140,000 clones, around 90% of them singletons. In germline, CDR1 is MNHNS, CDR2 SASEGT. V was clipped by 3 bases and J by 7 bases, with 9 bases between them. The CDR3 runs to 12 residues. Input material: peripheral blood. The V call is TRBV6-1, the J call TRBJ1-2; D call uncertain. This receptor was obtained from a woman aged 55-75 years with active or convalescent COVID-19. As DNA, the CDR3 is TGTGCCAGCAGTGAGTCTTCCCGTGGCTACACCTTC. Protein sequence: CASSESSRGYTF.